Listed below are T cell receptor beta chains from one sample, sequenced in a study of early T cells in non-severe SARS-CoV-2 infection. TCRdb used MiXCR to reprocess the 5' RACE reads, holding one entry per CDR3 protein. This table holds about 44,000 distinct CDR3 sequences, roughly an eighth found once. Source material: whole blood. The receptors here all came from an adult who was a healthcare worker with PCR-confirmed SARS-CoV-2 infection or an uninfected control (not recorded which). The conserved cysteine and the conserved F or W are not part of the CDR3 here. The D gene is left open where the match is weak. Where a row states a size, it is once, few, many or the class of an expanded clone; other rows omit it.

V gene: TRBV7-9
clone size: many
D gene: .
CDR3 protein: ASSFRANTEAF

V gene: TRBV25-1
clone size: few
D gene: TRBD1
CDR3 protein: ASGTGMGETQY

V gene: TRBV7-2
clone size: .
D gene: TRBD1
CDR3 protein: ASSSRQGYNEQF

V gene: TRBV2
clone size: many
D gene: TRBD1
CDR3 protein: ASRGQGGTEAF

V gene: TRBV12-3/TRBV12-4
clone size: .
D gene: .
CDR3 protein: ASPLPSGNTIY

V gene: TRBV7-2
clone size: .
D gene: .
CDR3 protein: ASALFWANTEAF

V gene: TRBV6-2/TRBV6-3
clone size: many
D gene: .
CDR3 protein: ASRSPSVRINEQF

V gene: TRBV2
clone size: few
D gene: TRBD2
CDR3 protein: ASQGSAGGADEQF

V gene: TRBV21-1
clone size: .
D gene: .
CDR3 protein: ASSKAVTGPPINEQF

V gene: TRBV28
clone size: few
D gene: .
CDR3 protein: ASKQIADSPSYNEQF

V gene: TRBV12-3/TRBV12-4
clone size: .
D gene: TRBD2
CDR3 protein: ASNGLAERDNEQF

V gene: TRBV6-2/TRBV6-3
clone size: few
D gene: .
CDR3 protein: ASSYGFNQPQH

V gene: TRBV11-1
clone size: .
D gene: TRBD1
CDR3 protein: ASSPNPGTESENEQF

V gene: TRBV10-3
clone size: many
D gene: TRBD2
CDR3 protein: AISESAGGLGEQF

V gene: TRBV2
clone size: few
D gene: TRBD2
CDR3 protein: ASDPGQGTSGSPNYNEQF

V gene: TRBV6-2/TRBV6-3
clone size: .
D gene: .
CDR3 protein: ASSLARTSPQH

V gene: TRBV4-2
clone size: .
D gene: .
CDR3 protein: ASSQDWTSGYGYT

V gene: TRBV19
clone size: .
D gene: .
CDR3 protein: ASRTGSGNTIY

V gene: TRBV28
clone size: few
D gene: .
CDR3 protein: ASKAAYSYEQY

V gene: TRBV5-6
clone size: .
D gene: .
CDR3 protein: ASSLQTGSYEQY

V gene: TRBV5-6
clone size: .
D gene: .
CDR3 protein: ASSQGPNQPQH

V gene: TRBV11-2
clone size: few
D gene: TRBD2
CDR3 protein: ASGNRGGAGGTGELF

V gene: TRBV28
clone size: few
D gene: .
CDR3 protein: ASSLGGSDEQF

V gene: TRBV5-1
clone size: many
D gene: TRBD1
CDR3 protein: ASSLDGRTGFNYGYT

V gene: TRBV5-1
clone size: many
D gene: .
CDR3 protein: ASSLEGRAWEQY

V gene: TRBV7-6
clone size: .
D gene: TRBD2
CDR3 protein: ASSSRGLQETQY

V gene: TRBV9
clone size: .
D gene: TRBD1
CDR3 protein: ASSHRDRGPLEQY

V gene: TRBV6-2/TRBV6-3
clone size: few
D gene: .
CDR3 protein: ASSYGPGILVGQPQH

V gene: TRBV4-3
clone size: few
D gene: .
CDR3 protein: ASSQDPSWEKLF

V gene: TRBV23-1
clone size: .
D gene: .
CDR3 protein: ASSHSTAVPHEQY

V gene: TRBV18
clone size: many
D gene: .
CDR3 protein: ASSERRQSNNEQF

V gene: TRBV6-2/TRBV6-3
clone size: few
D gene: .
CDR3 protein: ASSDEGETQY

V gene: TRBV4-3
clone size: many
D gene: .
CDR3 protein: ASSQDPGPYEQY

V gene: TRBV20-1
clone size: .
D gene: .
CDR3 protein: SARLTYEQY